Below, 28 T cell receptor beta chains from the same sample are listed, as sequenced in a study of T cells in Graves' hyperthyroidism and ophthalmopathy. RNA transcripts provided the source from which TCR beta CDR3 regions were amplified. Carried out on the TCR CDR3, a first-round RT-PCR used the HTBI primer set. TCRdb re-called the multiplex PCR reads with MiXCR, one entry per CDR3 protein. The table has around 300,000 distinct CDR3 sequences, about an eighth seen once; the top ten hold approximately 8.6%. The sequenced sample was blood. The receptors here all came from a woman under 40 with Graves' hyperthyroidism that later progressed to Graves' ophthalmopathy.

In its sample, this clonotype was seen many times. The chain has TRBV7-3 and TRBJ2-3; 11 bases are a match to TRBD2. The CDR3 covers 15 residues. CDR1 and CDR2 from the germline V gene are SGHTA and FQGTGA. Germline trimming cut 5 bases from V and 6 bases from J; bases unmatched to any gene: 7. CDR3 region: CASSDTSGSEDTQYF. The CDR3, as DNA: TGTGCCAGCAGCGATACTAGCGGGAGTGAGGATACGCAGTATTTT.

This clonotype was seen a few times. The chain carries TRBV30 and TRBJ2-7, with D maybe TRBD1 (6 bases). This CDR3 region has 11 residues. Germline V lookup: CDR1 GTSNPN, CDR2 SVGIG (reference sequence). V shed 0 bases and J shed 7 bases, with 7 bases lying between them. The CDR3 here is CAWSVGGEQYF. CDR3 DNA sequence: TGTGCCTGGAGTGTAGGGGGTGAGCAGTACTTC.

In this sample, this clonotype turned up many times. The CDR3 spells CASRPGQGAVGAYEQYF. Written as DNA, the CDR3 is TGTGCCAGCAGACCGGGACAGGGGGCGGTGGGTGCCTACGAGCAGTACTTC. V and J are TRBV6-1 and TRBJ2-7; TRBD1 agrees at 12 bases. V lost 6 bases, J lost 2 bases, and 11 bases stayed unmatched. Germline-derived CDR1 and CDR2 are MNHNS and SASEGT. This CDR3 is 17 amino acids long.

Concerning this clonotype itself: A read error may be the cause here, since a much bigger clone is one base away. The CDR3 DNA follows: TGCAGTGCTAGAGTTTCGTGGGGACAGGCTGAGCGGTTCTTC. Translating gives CSARVSWGQAERFF. This chain joins TRBV20-1 and TRBJ2-1, with 8 bases aligning to TRBD1. Germline CDR1 is DFQATT and CDR2 is SNEGSKA (reference sequence). This CDR3 spans 14 amino acids.

At least ten counts were recorded for this clonotype. The V and J genes are TRBV7-3 and TRBJ2-2, with D perhaps TRBD1 (6 bases). Germline CDR1 is SGHTA and CDR2 is FQGTGA. Trimming shortened V by 5 bases and J by 1 base, and 8 bases separated the two germline ends. This CDR3 spans 14 amino acids. In nucleotides, the CDR3 is TGTGCCAGCAGCAAGACAGGGAACACCGGGGAGCTGTTTTTT. Protein: CASSKTGNTGELFF.

This clonotype occurred many times. The chain employs TRBV20-1 and TRBJ1-6; possible D gene TRBD1, 6 bases. The CDR3 consists of 15 residues. The V gene's germline CDR1 is DFQATT and CDR2 SNEGSKA (reference sequence). Trimming removed 3 bases from V and 9 bases from J, with 18 bases in between. The CDR3 bases are TGCAGTGCTAGGGACGTGGGACAATTCAGTTCACCCCTCCACTTT. Its translation: CSARDVGQFSSPLHF.

This clonotype has a count of ten or more. The V and J genes are TRBV12-3 or TRBV12-4 and TRBJ1-6; no reliable D call. The CDR3 sequence is 12 residues long. V was pared by 3 bases and J by 9 bases, with 6 bases between. The CDR3: CASSLPGSPLHF. Written as DNA, the CDR3 is TGTGCCAGCAGTTTGCCAGGTTCACCCCTCCACTTT.

This clonotype was picked up many times. The chain joins TRBV2 to TRBJ2-7, with unresolved D. From germline, CDR1 is SNHLY and CDR2 FYNNEI. Trimming removed 4 bases from V and 6 bases from J, with 13 bases in between. This CDR3 has 13 amino acids. DNA of the CDR3: TGTGCCAGCAGTGTTTCGGAAGAAGGCGAGCAGTACTTC. It yields the protein CASSVSEEGEQYF. The full variable domain, in which reference TRBV2 and TRBJ2-7 provide the parts outside the CDR3, is EPEVTQTPSHQVTQMGQEVILRCVPISNHLYFYWYRQILGQKVEFLVSFYNNEISEKSEIFDDQFSVERPDGSNFTLKIRSTKLEDSAMYFCASSVSEEGEQYFGPGTRLTVT.

This clonotype showed up many times. This chain connects TRBV19 to TRBJ1-5; TRBD1 might be the D (6 bases). The ends were cut back, 5 bases at V and 7 bases at J, with 12 bases in the middle. CDR1 LNHDA and CDR2 SQIVND come from the germline V gene (reference sequence). There are 13 residues in the CDR3. CDR3 in DNA: TGTGCCAGTAGTGTGGGGGGCCCGCAGCCCCAGCATTTT. This translates into CASSVGGPQPQHF.

This clonotype appeared many times. The chain uses TRBV5-1 and TRBJ2-1; D tentatively reads TRBD1 or TRBD2 (5 bases each). Trimming cost V 3 bases and J 6 bases, with 13 bases left between them. Germline-derived CDR1 and CDR2 are SGHRS and YFSETQ. This CDR3 region has 14 residues. CDR3 nucleotide sequence: TGCGCCAGCAGCTCTGGGACCGCGCTCAATGAGCAGTTCTTC. Translating it yields CASSSGTALNEQFF.

This clonotype was recorded many times. J is TRBJ1-5 and V is TRBV6-2 or TRBV6-3; a possible D gene is TRBD1 (5 bases). V was pared by 6 bases and J by 5 bases, with 11 bases between. Germline CDR1 is MNHEY and CDR2 is SVGEGT. This CDR3 is built from 13 residues. Written as DNA, the CDR3 is TGTGCCAGCAGCGGGGGGGGGGATCAGCCCCAGCATTTT. Protein: CASSGGGDQPQHF.

The sample holds many counts of this clonotype. V usage is TRBV15 and J usage is TRBJ1-5; D uncertain. V lost 0 bases to trimming and J lost 7 bases, with 7 bases between them. The germline V gene encodes CDR1 LNHNV and CDR2 YYDKDF (reference sequence). This CDR3 has 13 amino acids. The CDR3 here is CATSRDSRQPQHF. The DNA for the CDR3 is TGTGCCACCAGCAGAGATTCCAGGCAGCCCCAGCATTTT.

This clonotype was counted many times. The chain employs TRBV28 and TRBJ1-4; 8 bases align to TRBD1. The CDR3 runs 15 residues. Germline trimming cut 7 bases from V and 8 bases from J; bases unmatched to any gene: 12. The germline V gene has CDR1 MDHEN and CDR2 SYDVKM. The CDR3: CASTSATGDIEKLFF. The CDR3 nucleotides are TGTGCCAGCACTTCGGCGACAGGGGACATAGAAAAACTGTTTTTT. Combining the CDR3 with reference TRBV28 and TRBJ1-4 gives the whole variable domain DVKVTQSSRYLVKRTGEKVFLECVQDMDHENMFWYRQDPGLGLRLIYFSYDVKMKEKGDIPEGYSVSREKKERFSLILESASTNQTSMYLCASTSATGDIEKLFFGSGTQLSVL.

This clonotype was observed many times. The rearrangement uses TRBV18 and TRBJ1-6; 7 bases are shared with TRBD1. The CDR3 loop spans 14 amino acids. Trimming at V came to 4 bases and at J to 6 bases, leaving 3 bases not matched to a gene. CDR1 and CDR2 from the germline V gene are KGHSH and LQKENI. CDR3 region: CASSQWDSNSPLHF. The CDR3 DNA reads as TGTGCCAGCTCACAATGGGACAGTAATTCACCCCTCCACTTT.

V gene TRBV29-1 combines with J gene TRBJ2-5; D might be TRBD1 (8 bases). The germline CDR1 and CDR2 sequences are SQVTM and ANQGSEA. V lost 6 bases and J lost 5, with 25 bases in between. CDR3 length: 16 amino acids. CDR3 sequence (DNA): TGCAGCGTGGCGGGGGAGAGACAGGGGAGCGGGGAGACCCAGTACTTC. This sequence encodes CSVAGERQGSGETQYF.

This clonotype has at least ten counts. The chain has TRBV18 and TRBJ1-5; D is uncertain. Germline CDR1 and CDR2: KGHSH and LQKENI. V was cut by 3 bases and J by 5 bases, with 11 bases left in between. The CDR3 is made up of 14 amino acids. The chain's CDR3 is CASSPFVSDQPQHF. The CDR3, as DNA: TGTGCCAGCTCACCGTTTGTGTCAGATCAGCCCCAGCATTTT.

This clonotype was detected many times. The rearrangement joins TRBV6-1 to TRBJ1-1, with 8 bases that match TRBD1. The CDR3 runs to 15 residues. V gave up 6 bases and J gave up 0 bases; unmatched junction bases: 6. Germline CDR1 is MNHNS and CDR2 is SASEGT. For the CDR3, the DNA is TGTGCCAGCAGGGGACAGGTTAATCTGAACACTGAAGCTTTCTTT. Translation gives CASRGQVNLNTEAFF.

This clonotype was detected many times. The V gene is TRBV3-1, the J gene TRBJ1-5; D gene ambiguous. Trimming left V 3 bases short and J 7 bases short, with 10 bases between. The CDR3 is made up of 13 amino acids. CDR1 and CDR2 (germline): LGHDT, YNNKEL (reference sequence). In DNA form, the CDR3 reads TGTGCCAGCAGCCACCCATCCGGGCAGCCCCAGCATTTT. Protein: CASSHPSGQPQHF.

This clonotype occurred many times. J is TRBJ2-3 and V is TRBV7-9, with a tentative D call TRBD1 (6 bases). The length of the CDR3 is 13 residues. Trimming stripped 6 bases from V and 2 bases from J, with 9 bases between. Germline lookup yields CDR1 SEHNR and CDR2 FQNEAQ (reference sequence). The CDR3 reads CASRGQYTDTQYF. In DNA, the CDR3 is TGTGCCAGCAGAGGACAGTACACAGATACGCAGTATTTT.

This clonotype was seen ten or more times. The V gene is TRBV10-3, the J gene TRBJ2-1, with D possibly matching TRBD2 (6 bases). CDR3 length: 15 residues. The V gene lost 0 bases and the J gene lost 7 bases, with 13 bases spanning the gap. Germline V gene lookup returns CDR1 ENHRY and CDR2 SYGVKD. CDR3 region: CAISESGGIGNEQFF. The DNA for the CDR3 is TGTGCCATCAGTGAGTCGGGAGGAATCGGGAATGAGCAGTTCTTC.

Only a few counts were recorded for this clonotype. The rearrangement joins TRBV7-2 to TRBJ1-2, with a tentative D call TRBD1 (5 bases). Trimming took off 3 bases at V and 4 bases at J, with 15 bases between the two ends. CDR3 length: 15 residues. Germline V gives CDR1 SGHTA, CDR2 FQGNSA. Written as DNA, the CDR3 is TGTGCCAGCAGCTTGGGGTTCGGGGGGGGCTATGGCTACACCTTC. This codes for CASSLGFGGGYGYTF.

On this clonotype: One junction end does not reproduce the germline sequence, and a read error may be involved. The chain carries TRBV5-1 and TRBJ2-2; maybe TRBD2 (5 bases). Germline-derived CDR1 and CDR2 are SGHRS and YFSETQ. The CDR3 is made up of 13 amino acids. CDR3 nucleotide sequence: TGCGCCAGCAGCTTTCAAGCTGCCGGGGAGCTGTCTTTT. Amino acid sequence: CASSFQAAGELSF.

In its sample, this clonotype was seen many times. The gene calls are TRBV20-1 and TRBJ2-3; unclear D gene. CDR3 length: 15 residues. CDR1 is DFQATT and CDR2 is SNEGSKA in the germline V gene (reference sequence). The CDR3 DNA sequence: TGCGGATCAGGATCTGGCGGACCTAGCACAGATACGCAGTATTTT. It codes for CGSGSGGPSTDTQYF.

This clonotype showed up many times. The chain couples TRBV30 to TRBJ1-4, with no clear D. V lost 0 bases and J 1 base, leaving 15 bases between the germline ends. The CDR3 spans 17 residues. Germline CDR1 reads GTSNPN; CDR2 reads SVGIG (reference sequence). In DNA form, the CDR3 reads TGTGCCTGGAGTGTGAACGGGAAGGGAGGAACTAATGAAAAACTGTTTTTT. Protein product: CAWSVNGKGGTNEKLFF.

This clonotype was counted only a few times. Since a much larger clone is just one base distant, this may be a read error. CDR3 sequence: CASSLRGTGEPFF. The DNA for the CDR3 is TGTGCCAGCAGCCTCCGGGGCACCGGGGAGCCGTTTTTT. The chain is built from TRBV3-1 and TRBJ2-2; D might be TRBD1 or TRBD2, each matching 5 bases. The CDR3 is made up of 13 amino acids. Germline CDR1 is LGHDT and CDR2 is YNNKEL (reference sequence).

This clonotype was seen repeatedly, ten times or more. A read error is possible here, since a much larger clone lies one base away. The chain couples TRBV18 to TRBJ1-1; D gene uncertain. Germline CDR1 KGHSH, CDR2 LQKENI. The CDR3 loop spans 16 amino acids. The germline V and J ends were trimmed by 3 bases and 5 bases, with 19 bases remaining between them. The CDR3 DNA sequence: TGTGCCAGCTCACCTGGGAAGGACTGGGCGGGGACTGAAGCTTTCTTT. Translated, it gives CASSPGKDWAGTEAFF.

This clonotype was seen ten or more times. The chain links TRBV28 to TRBJ2-1; 9 bases align to TRBD1. The CDR3 is 14 amino acids. Germline CDR1 MDHEN, CDR2 SYDVKM. Trimming cost V 6 bases and J 10 bases; bases outside gene matches: 10. The CDR3 DNA sequence: TGTGCCAGCAGACCTTCCGGGACAGGGAACGAGCAGTTCTTC. As protein: CASRPSGTGNEQFF.

At least ten counts were recorded for this clonotype. The rearrangement joins TRBV5-8 to TRBJ2-7; 11 bases fit TRBD2. V shed 3 bases and J 5 bases; nucleotides not matched to a gene: 7. The V gene's germline CDR1 is SGHTS and CDR2 YDEGEE. The CDR3 runs to 15 residues. CDR3 coding DNA: TGTGCCAGCAGCTACGGGACTAGCGGCATCAACGAGCAGTACTTC. Its protein product is CASSYGTSGINEQYF.